Listed below are T cell receptor beta chains from one sample, sequenced in a study of identical twins. MiXCR, run by TCRdb on the 5' RACE reads, gives a single entry per CDR3 protein. The repertoire includes around 1.7 million distinct CDR3 sequences, around 33% of them detected once, and less than 0.35% sits in the top ten. The specimen sequenced was cord blood. The receptors stem from a newborn girl in good health. The CDR3 runs from the conserved cysteine through the conserved F or W. The D gene is left open where the match is weak. Rows may omit the clone size; those that give it use once, few, many or a size class.

clone_size: -; j_call: TRBJ2-7; d_call: TRBD2; v_call: TRBV12-3/TRBV12-4; cdr3_nt: TGTGCCAGCAGTTCAGCGGGAGCCCCTGACGAGCAGTACTTC; cdr3_aa: CASSSAGAPDEQYF
clone_size: -; j_call: TRBJ2-1; d_call: TRBD2; v_call: TRBV12-5; cdr3_nt: TGTGCTAGTGGCTTAGGACTAGCGGCTTACAATGAGCAGTTCTTC; cdr3_aa: CASGLGLAAYNEQFF
clone_size: -; j_call: TRBJ2-5; d_call: -; v_call: TRBV4-2; cdr3_nt: TGTGCCAGCAGCCGAGCCCGAACGGGAGCGGAAGGGCAGTACTTC; cdr3_aa: CASSRARTGAEGQYF
clone_size: -; j_call: TRBJ2-3; d_call: TRBD2; v_call: TRBV18; cdr3_nt: TGTGCCAGCTCACCCCGACTAGCGGAAACGGATACGCAGTATTTT; cdr3_aa: CASSPRLAETDTQYF
clone_size: many; j_call: TRBJ2-5; d_call: -; v_call: TRBV2; cdr3_nt: TGTGCCAGCAAACGGCTATCCCAAGAGACCCAGTACTTC; cdr3_aa: CASKRLSQETQYF
clone_size: -; j_call: TRBJ2-6; d_call: -; v_call: TRBV19; cdr3_nt: TGTGCCAGTCATAGGGGAACTGGGGCCAACGTCCTGACTTTC; cdr3_aa: CASHRGTGANVLTF
clone_size: -; j_call: TRBJ2-3; d_call: TRBD1; v_call: TRBV29-1; cdr3_nt: TGCAGCGTTCCCCAACGGACAGGGCCAGATACGCAGTATTTT; cdr3_aa: CSVPQRTGPDTQYF
clone_size: -; j_call: TRBJ1-1; d_call: -; v_call: TRBV4-1; cdr3_nt: TGCGCCAGCAGTCGGTTCACGGATTACACTGAAGCTTTCTTT; cdr3_aa: CASSRFTDYTEAFF
clone_size: few; j_call: TRBJ1-6; d_call: TRBD1; v_call: TRBV9; cdr3_nt: TGTGCCAGCAGCTCCTTCGGGACAGGGAGCAATTCACCCCTCCACTTT; cdr3_aa: CASSSFGTGSNSPLHF
clone_size: -; j_call: TRBJ1-1; d_call: -; v_call: TRBV3-1; cdr3_nt: TGTGCCAGCAGCCAAGTGGGGCAGGGGGAAGCTTTCTTT; cdr3_aa: CASSQVGQGEAFF
clone_size: -; j_call: TRBJ2-4; d_call: -; v_call: TRBV27; cdr3_nt: TGTGCCAGCAGTTCGGCCTGGGACACCCTAGCCAAAAGCATTCAGTACTTC; cdr3_aa: CASSSAWDTLAKSIQYF
clone_size: -; j_call: TRBJ2-1; d_call: -; v_call: TRBV5-6; cdr3_nt: TGTGCCAGCAGCTTGGGTCCTTACCGCGGCAACAATGAGCAGTTCTTC; cdr3_aa: CASSLGPYRGNNEQFF
clone_size: many; j_call: TRBJ2-1; d_call: TRBD2; v_call: TRBV5-1; cdr3_nt: TGCGCCAGCAGCCCCCCTAAGGTAGCGGGGGACAATGAGCAGTTCTTC; cdr3_aa: CASSPPKVAGDNEQFF
clone_size: -; j_call: TRBJ1-5; d_call: -; v_call: TRBV20-1; cdr3_nt: TGCAGTGCTAGACGGCGGGATCAGCCCCAGCATTTT; cdr3_aa: CSARRRDQPQHF
clone_size: few; j_call: TRBJ2-3; d_call: -; v_call: TRBV14; cdr3_nt: TGTGCCGTCTCCGGAGATACGCAGTATTTT; cdr3_aa: CAVSGDTQYF
clone_size: few; j_call: TRBJ2-7; d_call: TRBD1; v_call: TRBV6-5; cdr3_nt: TGTGCCAGCAGATTCGGACAGGACGTCTACGAGCAGTACTTC; cdr3_aa: CASRFGQDVYEQYF
clone_size: -; j_call: TRBJ2-2; d_call: TRBD2; v_call: TRBV28; cdr3_nt: TGTGCCAGCAGGTGGAGCGGGGCGACCGGGGAGCTGTTTTTT; cdr3_aa: CASRWSGATGELFF
clone_size: -; j_call: TRBJ2-2; d_call: -; v_call: TRBV30; cdr3_nt: TGTGCCTGGAGTTTTGACATCAGGGGACGTGGGGAGCTGTTTTTT; cdr3_aa: CAWSFDIRGRGELFF
clone_size: -; j_call: TRBJ2-1; d_call: -; v_call: TRBV10-3; cdr3_nt: TGTGCCATCAGTGACTTAGGGGGGCCAGAGACCCAGTTCTTC; cdr3_aa: CAISDLGGPETQFF
clone_size: -; j_call: TRBJ2-7; d_call: TRBD2; v_call: TRBV7-9; cdr3_nt: TGTGCCAGCAGCTTTGTTGTTTTGAGACTAGCGGGGGCAAGCTCCTACGAGCAGTACTTC; cdr3_aa: CASSFVVLRLAGASSYEQYF
clone_size: -; j_call: TRBJ1-6; d_call: -; v_call: TRBV27; cdr3_nt: TGTGCCAGCAGTTTATTCGGGGTTGGCAATTCACCCCTCCACTTT; cdr3_aa: CASSLFGVGNSPLHF
clone_size: -; j_call: TRBJ2-7; d_call: TRBD2; v_call: TRBV28; cdr3_nt: TGTGCCAGCAGTTTAGTAGCGGGAGTCGGCGAGCAGTACTTC; cdr3_aa: CASSLVAGVGEQYF
clone_size: once; j_call: TRBJ1-1; d_call: -; v_call: TRBV5-1; cdr3_nt: TGCGCCAGTTCTTTACGGGTACACAGGGCTGGGGACACTGAAGCTTTCTTT; cdr3_aa: CASSLRVHRAGDTEAFF
clone_size: -; j_call: TRBJ2-4; d_call: -; v_call: TRBV7-2; cdr3_nt: TGTGCCAGCAGTTTGCAAGGGGCTGGAACCAAAAACATTCAGTACTTC; cdr3_aa: CASSLQGAGTKNIQYF
clone_size: -; j_call: TRBJ1-4; d_call: -; v_call: TRBV20-1; cdr3_nt: TGCAGTGCTAGAGAAGGACGTACGCTGTTTTTT; cdr3_aa: CSAREGRTLFF
clone_size: few; j_call: TRBJ1-2; d_call: -; v_call: TRBV3-1; cdr3_nt: TGTGCCAGCAGCCAAGATCAGGGACGCTACACCTTC; cdr3_aa: CASSQDQGRYTF
clone_size: -; j_call: TRBJ2-7; d_call: -; v_call: TRBV29-1; cdr3_nt: TGCAGCAGTCGGGTGAAGGATTACAATGAGCAGTACTTC; cdr3_aa: CSSRVKDYNEQYF
clone_size: many; j_call: TRBJ2-1; d_call: TRBD1; v_call: TRBV14; cdr3_nt: TGTGCCAGCAGTCGGACAGGACCCTACAATGAGCAGTTCTTC; cdr3_aa: CASSRTGPYNEQFF
clone_size: -; j_call: TRBJ2-2; d_call: -; v_call: TRBV2; cdr3_nt: TGTGCCAGCAGTGAAGGGACAGTGGGAACCGGGGAGCTGTTTTTT; cdr3_aa: CASSEGTVGTGELFF
clone_size: -; j_call: TRBJ1-5; d_call: -; v_call: TRBV20-1; cdr3_nt: TGCAGTGCTAGTAGGCAGGGGAATCAGCCCCGGCATTTT; cdr3_aa: CSASRQGNQPRHF
clone_size: -; j_call: TRBJ2-7; d_call: -; v_call: TRBV20-1; cdr3_nt: TGCAGTGCTTCCGCCGGGACTCTTGACAATGAGCAGTACTTC; cdr3_aa: CSASAGTLDNEQYF
clone_size: few; j_call: TRBJ2-5; d_call: -; v_call: TRBV20-1; cdr3_nt: TGCAAACCCGTCTCAGACTTACAAGAGACCCAGTACTTC; cdr3_aa: CKPVSDLQETQYF
clone_size: few; j_call: TRBJ2-5; d_call: TRBD2; v_call: TRBV20-1; cdr3_nt: TGCAGTGCTAGAGCGCCTAGCGGGGAGACCCAGTACTTC; cdr3_aa: CSARAPSGETQYF
clone_size: few; j_call: TRBJ2-5; d_call: TRBD2; v_call: TRBV3-1; cdr3_nt: TGTGCCAGCAGCCCGACTGGAACTAGCGGGAGATGGACCCAGTACTTC; cdr3_aa: CASSPTGTSGRWTQYF
clone_size: -; j_call: TRBJ2-7; d_call: -; v_call: TRBV20-1; cdr3_nt: TGCAGTGCTAGACCCCTTATAGCGTCGAGCTCCTACAATGAGCAGTACTTC; cdr3_aa: CSARPLIASSSYNEQYF
clone_size: many; j_call: TRBJ2-5; d_call: -; v_call: TRBV10-3; cdr3_nt: TGTGCCATCAGTGATAACCTAGGGCAAGAGACCCAGTACTTC; cdr3_aa: CAISDNLGQETQYF
clone_size: -; j_call: TRBJ1-1; d_call: -; v_call: TRBV20-1; cdr3_nt: TGCCGTGCTAGATCGGGACATTGGAACACTGAAGCTTTCTTT; cdr3_aa: CRARSGHWNTEAFF
clone_size: -; j_call: TRBJ2-2; d_call: TRBD2; v_call: TRBV5-1; cdr3_nt: TGCGCCAGCAGCTTGGCACTAGCGGGGATCACCGGGGAGCTGTTTTTT; cdr3_aa: CASSLALAGITGELFF
clone_size: few; j_call: TRBJ2-3; d_call: -; v_call: TRBV3-1; cdr3_nt: TGTGCCAGCAGCCGCCAAAGCGGCGGGTCAAGTGCAGATACGCAGTATTTT; cdr3_aa: CASSRQSGGSSADTQYF
clone_size: many; j_call: TRBJ1-2; d_call: -; v_call: TRBV10-3; cdr3_nt: TGTGCCATCAGTCCCCCCGGCCTAAAGAAGAACTATGGCTACACCTTC; cdr3_aa: CAISPPGLKKNYGYTF
clone_size: few; j_call: TRBJ2-7; d_call: TRBD2; v_call: TRBV9; cdr3_nt: TGTGCCAGCAGCGTAGCCGGGACTAGAGGGGTCGACGAGCAGTACTTC; cdr3_aa: CASSVAGTRGVDEQYF
clone_size: -; j_call: TRBJ1-1; d_call: TRBD1; v_call: TRBV12-3/TRBV12-4; cdr3_nt: TGTGCCAGCAAGTCGACAGGGGGCATGAACACTGAAGCTTTCTTT; cdr3_aa: CASKSTGGMNTEAFF
clone_size: -; j_call: TRBJ1-2; d_call: TRBD1; v_call: TRBV4-1; cdr3_nt: TGCGCCAGCAGCCAACCCGGTCGCAGGACAGGGTATGGCTACACCTTC; cdr3_aa: CASSQPGRRTGYGYTF